The source of this T cell receptor (beta chain) is a study of cytomegalovirus exposure and HLA in healthy donors. Only in-frame clones appear in the TCRdb table, and some are missing; sequencing was by immunoSEQ multiplex PCR. Among some 310,000 clones listed, around 90% were seen once. Germline CDR1 MNHEY, CDR2 SVGAGI. V lost 2 bases, J lost 4 bases, and 11 bases lay in between. This CDR3 is 14 amino acids long. Study outcomes and limitations: A few of the chains that were CMV-associated were confirmed in vitro to be specific for CMV antigens.

Turning to this clone: Its antigen is as yet unknown.

The study drew the donors from its roughly 110-subject validation cohort, separate from the roughly 670-subject first cohort. Material: PBMCs. The sequence was obtained from a young man in good health and CMV-seronegative. This sequence joins TRBV6-5 and TRBJ1-2; tentative D call: TRBD1 (6 bases). The CDR3 reads CASSYRDIGYGYTF. Written as DNA, the CDR3 is TGTGCCAGCAGTTACCGGGACATAGGCTATGGCTACACCTTC.